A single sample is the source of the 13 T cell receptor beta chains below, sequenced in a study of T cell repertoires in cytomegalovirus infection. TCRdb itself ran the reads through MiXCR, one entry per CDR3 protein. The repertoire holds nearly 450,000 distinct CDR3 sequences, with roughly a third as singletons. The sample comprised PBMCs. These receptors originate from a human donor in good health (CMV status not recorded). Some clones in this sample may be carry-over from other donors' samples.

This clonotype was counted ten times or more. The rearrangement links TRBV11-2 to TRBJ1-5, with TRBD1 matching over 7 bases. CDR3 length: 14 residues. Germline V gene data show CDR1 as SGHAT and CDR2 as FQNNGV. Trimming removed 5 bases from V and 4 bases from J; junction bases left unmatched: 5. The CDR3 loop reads CASSAGQPNQPQHF. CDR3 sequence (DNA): TGTGCCAGCAGCGCGGGACAGCCTAATCAGCCCCAGCATTTT.

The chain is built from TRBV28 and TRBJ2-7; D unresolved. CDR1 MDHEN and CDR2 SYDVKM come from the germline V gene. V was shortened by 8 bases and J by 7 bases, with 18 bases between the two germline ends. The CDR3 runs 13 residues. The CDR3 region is CASYARPRREQYF. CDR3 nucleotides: TGTGCCAGCTACGCCAGGCCCCGTCGGGAGCAGTACTTC.

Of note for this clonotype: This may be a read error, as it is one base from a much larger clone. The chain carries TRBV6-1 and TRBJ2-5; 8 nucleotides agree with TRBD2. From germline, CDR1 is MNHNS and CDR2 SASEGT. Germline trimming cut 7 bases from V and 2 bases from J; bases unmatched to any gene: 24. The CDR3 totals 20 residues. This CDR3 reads CASIYSITLPERGPQETQYF. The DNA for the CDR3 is TGTGCCAGCATTTACTCAATCACCCTTCCGGAGCGGGGGCCGCAAGAGACCCAGTACTTC.

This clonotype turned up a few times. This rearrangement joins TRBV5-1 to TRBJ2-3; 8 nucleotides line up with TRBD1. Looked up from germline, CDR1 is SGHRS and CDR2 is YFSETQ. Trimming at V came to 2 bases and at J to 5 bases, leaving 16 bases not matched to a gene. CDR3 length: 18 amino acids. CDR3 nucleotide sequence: TGCGCCAGCAGCTTCCCCACCCAGGGGGCCCACAGATTAGATACGCAGTATTTT. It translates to CASSFPTQGAHRLDTQYF.

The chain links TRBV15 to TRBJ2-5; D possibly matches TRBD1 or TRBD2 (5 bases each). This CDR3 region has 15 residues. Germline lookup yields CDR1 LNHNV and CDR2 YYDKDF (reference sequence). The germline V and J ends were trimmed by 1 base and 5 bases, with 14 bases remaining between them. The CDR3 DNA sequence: TGTGCCACCAGCAGAGTTTGGGGACCTGCGGAGACCCAGTACTTC. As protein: CATSRVWGPAETQYF.

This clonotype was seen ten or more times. The CDR3, as DNA: TGTGCCATCAGCGCCGAAATGGGGGGAAAACTGTTTTTT. Its protein product is CAISAEMGGKLFF. The chain couples TRBV10-3 to TRBJ1-4; possibly TRBD1 for D (5 bases). This CDR3 is built from 13 residues. Germline CDR1 ENHRY, CDR2 SYGVKD. Trimming cost V 6 bases and J 10 bases, with 15 bases left between them.

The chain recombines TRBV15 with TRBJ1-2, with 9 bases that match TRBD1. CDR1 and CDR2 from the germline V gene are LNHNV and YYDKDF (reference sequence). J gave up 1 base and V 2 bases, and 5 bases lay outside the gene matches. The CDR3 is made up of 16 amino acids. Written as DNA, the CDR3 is TGTGCCACCAGCAGACCTTCGGACAGGGGTAACTATGGCTACACCTTC. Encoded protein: CATSRPSDRGNYGYTF.

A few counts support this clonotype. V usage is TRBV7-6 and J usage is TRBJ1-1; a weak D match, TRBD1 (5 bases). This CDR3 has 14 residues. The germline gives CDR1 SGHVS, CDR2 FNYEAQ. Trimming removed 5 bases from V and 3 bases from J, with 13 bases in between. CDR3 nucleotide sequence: TGTGCCAGCAGCGATAGACAGAGCGACACTGAAGCTTTCTTT. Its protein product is CASSDRQSDTEAFF.

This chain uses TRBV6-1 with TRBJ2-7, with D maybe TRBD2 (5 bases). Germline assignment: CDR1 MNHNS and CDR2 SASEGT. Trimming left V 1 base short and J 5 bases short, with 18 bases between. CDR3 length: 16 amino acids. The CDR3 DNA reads TGTGCCAGCAGTGAAGGGTCGAGGGCAATTGGACACGAGCAGTACTTC. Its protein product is CASSEGSRAIGHEQYF.

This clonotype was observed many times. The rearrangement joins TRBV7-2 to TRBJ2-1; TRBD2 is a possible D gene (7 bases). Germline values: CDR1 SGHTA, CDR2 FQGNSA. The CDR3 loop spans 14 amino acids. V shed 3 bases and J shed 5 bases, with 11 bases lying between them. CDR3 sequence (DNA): TGTGCCAGCAGCTTTTACGGGGGGCACAATGAGCAGTTCTTC. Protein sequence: CASSFYGGHNEQFF.

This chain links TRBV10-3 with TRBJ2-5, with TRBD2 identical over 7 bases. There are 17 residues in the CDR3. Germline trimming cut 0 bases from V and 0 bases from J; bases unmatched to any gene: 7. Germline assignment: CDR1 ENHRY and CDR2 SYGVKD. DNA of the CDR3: TGTGCCATCAGTGAGTCATGGGGTCTAGCGGACCAAGAGACCCAGTACTTC. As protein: CAISESWGLADQETQYF.

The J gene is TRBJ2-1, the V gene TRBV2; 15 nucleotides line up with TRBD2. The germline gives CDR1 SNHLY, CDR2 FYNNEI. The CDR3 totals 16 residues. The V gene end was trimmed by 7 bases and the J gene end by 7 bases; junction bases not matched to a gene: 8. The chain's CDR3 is CASTQSGTSGGNEQFF. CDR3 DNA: TGTGCCAGCACCCAGAGCGGGACTAGCGGGGGGAATGAGCAGTTCTTC.

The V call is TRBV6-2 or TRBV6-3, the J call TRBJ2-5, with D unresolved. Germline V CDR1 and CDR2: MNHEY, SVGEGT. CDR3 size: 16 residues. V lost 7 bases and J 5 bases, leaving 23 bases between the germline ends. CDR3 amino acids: CASMDLSQVIGETQYF. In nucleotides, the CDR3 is TGTGCCAGCATGGACCTTAGCCAGGTGATAGGGGAGACCCAGTACTTC.